Detailed here is one T cell receptor (beta chain). What it binds is not known. This entry belongs to a study of T cells in Graves' hyperthyroidism and ophthalmopathy. Notes on the study in general: The model's output predicted ophthalmopathy at a median of 6.5 months prior to onset.

RNA transcripts provided the source from which TCR beta CDR3 regions were amplified. First-round RT-PCR of the TCR CDR3 relied on the HTBI primer set. TCRdb called the multiplex PCR reads again in MiXCR, with one record for every CDR3 protein. The repertoire holds around 660,000 distinct CDR3 sequences, with 45% as singletons. Germline V CDR1 and CDR2: LNHDA, SQIVND (reference sequence). This CDR3 has 14 amino acids. V dropped 7 bases and J dropped 8 bases, with 15 bases sitting between them. For the diagnoses, clinical symptoms, serum thyroxine and TRAb, thyroid ultrasound and orbital computed tomography were used.

Sequencing input: peripheral blood or thyroid tissue (not recorded which). The TCR sequence derives from an adult man with Graves' disease, either hyperthyroidism or ophthalmopathy (not recorded which). The V call is TRBV19, the J call TRBJ1-6, with D possibly TRBD1 on 5 matching bases. The CDR3 nucleotides are TGTGCCAGTAATACAGGAGTCTACTATTCACCCCTCCACTTT. It specifies CASNTGVYYSPLHF.